A single sample gave rise to the 32 T cell receptor beta chains below, sequenced in a study of cytomegalovirus exposure and HLA in healthy donors. Primers included in the PCR were 60 Vbeta and 13 Jbeta primers. Here immunoSEQ multiplex PCR was the method, and the copy in TCRdb shows in-frame clones only, minus some. The data contain about 140,000 clones, approximately 81% of them singletons. The specimen sequenced was PBMCs. These receptors all stem from a boy younger than 10 in good health and CMV-seronegative.

The chain carries TRBV13 and TRBJ2-7; the match to TRBD1 covers 7 bases. Germline V lookup: CDR1 PRHDT, CDR2 FYEKMQ (reference sequence). The CDR3 totals 15 residues. V trimming: 3 bases; J trimming: 6 bases; junction bases outside the gene matches: 11. This chain's CDR3 is CASSLRGPLSSEQYF. In nucleotides, the CDR3 is TGTGCCAGCAGCTTGAGGGGGCCCCTCTCCAGCGAGCAGTACTTC.

The genes are TRBV30 and TRBJ2-7; 7 nucleotides line up with TRBD2. This CDR3 has 12 amino acids. The germline V gene encodes CDR1 GTSNPN and CDR2 SVGIG (reference sequence). V shed 0 bases, J shed 13 bases, and the junction held 9 bases outside the gene matches. CDR3 in amino acids: CAWSVAGTTNYF. CDR3 in DNA: TGTGCCTGGAGTGTGGCCGGGACTACCAACTACTTC.

This clone appeared once. The chain joins TRBV5-1 to TRBJ2-7; 7 positions agree with TRBD2. This CDR3 has 16 amino acids. Germline CDR1 and CDR2: SGHRS and YFSETQ. V dropped 5 bases and J dropped 0; count of bases not matched to a gene: 11. As DNA, the CDR3 is TGCGCCAGCAGGAGGAACCTAGCGGCGAGCTCCTACGAGCAGTACTTC. This codes for CASRRNLAASSYEQYF.

The CDR3 nucleotides are TGTGCCAGCTCACCAAGGGACAGGATGCATGAGCAGTTCTTC. Translation gives CASSPRDRMHEQFF. The V and J genes are TRBV18 and TRBJ2-1; 8 bases agree with TRBD1. Trimming at V came to 2 bases and at J to 8 bases, leaving 5 bases not matched to a gene. Germline CDR1 is KGHSH and CDR2 is LQKENI. CDR3 length: 14 amino acids.

The J gene is TRBJ1-2, the V gene TRBV29-1; 7 bases line up with TRBD1. Germline V lookup: CDR1 SQVTM, CDR2 ANQGSEA. This CDR3 is built from 12 residues. CDR3 sequence reads: CSVGGTANGYTF. DNA of the CDR3: TGCAGTGTAGGAGGGACAGCGAATGGCTACACCTTC. The full variable domain, in which reference TRBV29-1 and TRBJ1-2 provide the parts outside the CDR3, is SAVISQKPSRDICQRGTSLTIQCQVDSQVTMMFWYRQQPGQSLTLIATANQGSEATYESGFVIDKFPISRPNLTFSTLTVSNMSPEDSSIYLCSVGGTANGYTFGSGTRLTVV.

The chain carries TRBV5-4 and TRBJ2-7, with a weak D call TRBD1 (5 bases). The germline V and J ends were trimmed by 4 bases and 4 bases, with 9 bases remaining between them. CDR3 length: 12 residues. Germline values: CDR1 SGHNT, CDR2 YYREEE (reference sequence). The CDR3 spells CASSLQGYEQYF. CDR3 nucleotides: TGTGCCAGCAGCCTGCAGGGATACGAGCAGTACTTC.

V and J are TRBV10-3 and TRBJ2-7, with 13 bases matching TRBD2. The germline V gene has CDR1 ENHRY and CDR2 SYGVKD. This CDR3 contains 16 residues. V dropped 4 bases and J dropped 2; count of bases not matched to a gene: 5. The CDR3 sequence is CAISAPGTSGTYEQYF. CDR3 in DNA: TGTGCCATCAGTGCCCCCGGGACTAGCGGGACCTACGAGCAGTACTTC.

The chain couples TRBV6-6 to TRBJ2-2; D perhaps matches TRBD1 (5 bases). Per germline, CDR1 MNHNY and CDR2 SVGAGI (reference sequence). V was shortened by 5 bases and J by 5 bases, with 12 bases between the two germline ends. The CDR3 extends over 14 amino acids. The CDR3 coding sequence is TGTGCCAGCAGTATGACAGAGTCGACCGGGGAGCTGTTTTTT. Encoded protein: CASSMTESTGELFF.

This chain uses TRBV4-2 with TRBJ2-5, with TRBD2 identical over 12 bases. From germline, CDR1 is LGHNA and CDR2 YNFKEQ. Losses at the gene ends were 3 bases for V and 2 bases for J; bases not matched to a gene: 1. This CDR3 spans 15 amino acids. DNA of the CDR3: TGTGCCAGCAGCCAGCTAGCGGGGGGGCAAGAGACCCAGTACTTC. Translated: CASSQLAGGQETQYF.

This clone was seen just once. CDR3 bases: TGCGCCAGCAGCTTGCTCGCAACCGGGACTAGCCTCCACCCCGGTGAGCAGTTCTTC. Residues: CASSLLATGTSLHPGEQFF. The genes are TRBV5-1 and TRBJ2-1, with 9 bases aligning to TRBD2. This CDR3 is built from 19 residues. CDR1 SGHRS and CDR2 YFSETQ come from the germline V gene. V gave up 1 base and J gave up 9 bases; unmatched junction bases: 20.

The V and J genes are TRBV7-8 and TRBJ2-5; 7 bases match TRBD1. Germline lookup yields CDR1 SGHVS and CDR2 FQNEAQ. V trimming: 5 bases; J trimming: 5 bases; junction bases outside the gene matches: 17. The CDR3 is made up of 17 amino acids. CDR3 coding DNA: TGTGCCAGCAGCCCCCCAACCAGGACAGGCCCGGGGGAGACCCAGTACTTC. Its translation: CASSPPTRTGPGETQYF.

The gene calls are TRBV19 and TRBJ1-5; 8 bases fit TRBD1. CDR3 size: 14 residues. After removal of 4 bases from V and 9 bases from J, the junction contained 8 bases not matched to a gene. In germline, CDR1 is LNHDA, CDR2 SQIVND (reference sequence). Here the CDR3 reads CASSKDRAIRPQHF. The CDR3 DNA sequence: TGTGCCAGTAGTAAGGACAGGGCTATTCGGCCCCAGCATTTT. Combining the CDR3 with reference TRBV19 and TRBJ1-5 gives the whole variable domain DGGITQSPKYLFRKEGQNVTLSCEQNLNHDAMYWYRQDPGQGLRLIYYSQIVNDFQKGDIAEGYSVSREKKESFPLTVTSAQKNPTAFYLCASSKDRAIRPQHFGDGTRLSIL.

This chain links TRBV4-3 with TRBJ1-4; D perhaps matches TRBD1 (5 bases). CDR1 is LGHNA, CDR2 YSLEER, per germline. The CDR3 loop spans 15 amino acids. V was clipped by 0 bases and J by 4 bases, with 9 bases between them. The CDR3 bases are TGCGCCAGCAGCCAAGATCGGGGGATTAATGAAAAACTGTTTTTT. This sequence encodes CASSQDRGINEKLFF.

The chain combines TRBV6-6 with TRBJ1-6; 7 bases are a match to TRBD1. Trimming took 2 bases from V and 7 from J; bases not matched to a gene: 5. Germline V gives CDR1 MNHNY, CDR2 SVGAGI (reference sequence). The length of the CDR3 is 15 residues. The CDR3 loop is CASSYAGTANSPLHF. The CDR3 nucleotides read TGTGCCAGCAGTTACGCCGGGACAGCGAATTCACCCCTCCACTTT.

The rearrangement links TRBV29-1 to TRBJ2-7; D gene unclear. The CDR3 loop spans 11 amino acids. Germline CDR1 is SQVTM and CDR2 is ANQGSEA. Between the trimmed V and J ends, which lost 3 bases and 2 bases, there was a span of 5 bases. The CDR3 sequence is CSVEAAYEQYF. In DNA form, the CDR3 reads TGCAGCGTTGAGGCGGCCTACGAGCAGTACTTC.

The sample holds one count of this clone. The rearrangement uses TRBV28 and TRBJ2-1, with TRBD2 matching 8 bases. Per the germline V gene, CDR1 is MDHEN and CDR2 is SYDVKM. This CDR3 is built from 13 residues. Trimming cost V 7 bases and J 6 bases; bases outside gene matches: 5. CDR3 in amino acids: CASTSGGTNEQFF. CDR3 nucleotides: TGTGCCAGCACATCGGGGGGGACCAATGAGCAGTTCTTC.

This clone appeared a few times. V and J are TRBV13 and TRBJ1-2, with TRBD1 matching 9 bases. Germline trimming cut 0 bases from V and 4 bases from J; bases unmatched to any gene: 15. Germline-derived CDR1 and CDR2 are PRHDT and FYEKMQ (reference sequence). The CDR3 spans 19 residues. CDR3 sequence (DNA): TGTGCCAGCAGCTTAGGGGAACTGAAACAGGGGGCTGCTGGCTATGGCTACACCTTC. Translated, it gives CASSLGELKQGAAGYGYTF.

The chain combines TRBV5-6 with TRBJ2-3; TRBD2 might be the D (5 bases). Germline V gene sequence: CDR1 SGHDT, CDR2 YYEEEE. CDR3 length equals 15 residues. V lost 1 base, J lost 1 base, and 10 bases lay in between. In DNA, the CDR3 is TGTGCCAGCAGCTTGTATACTAGGGGCACAGATACGCAGTATTTT. This sequence encodes CASSLYTRGTDTQYF.

The chain couples TRBV2 to TRBJ1-6, with 7 bases lining up with TRBD1. Germline loops: CDR1 SNHLY, CDR2 FYNNEI. There are 15 residues in the CDR3. The V segment lost 7 bases and the J segment 8 bases; nucleotides outside the gene matches: 11. For the CDR3, the DNA is TGTGCCAGCAAACCCGACAGGGAGGCCTATTCACCCCTCCACTTT. Protein product: CASKPDREAYSPLHF.

This chain uses TRBV7-9 with TRBJ2-5; perhaps TRBD1 as D (6 bases). Trimming took 0 bases from V and 3 from J, leaving 14 bases between them. The CDR3 covers 16 residues. Germline CDR1 is SEHNR and CDR2 is FQNEAQ (reference sequence). CDR3 protein: CASSLALTGPKETQYF. The CDR3 coding sequence is TGTGCCAGCAGCTTAGCTCTTACAGGGCCCAAAGAGACCCAGTACTTC.

The gene calls are TRBV7-9 and TRBJ2-5; 7 bases are shared with TRBD1. In germline, CDR1 is SEHNR, CDR2 FQNEAQ (reference sequence). This CDR3 has 14 residues. Trimming removed 5 bases from V and 1 base from J; junction bases left unmatched: 4. The DNA for the CDR3 is TGTGCCAGCAGCCCAGACAGGGCCCAAGAGACCCAGTACTTC. This encodes CASSPDRAQETQYF.

This chain links TRBV4-2 with TRBJ1-4; D is undetermined. V dropped 0 bases and J dropped 5 bases, with 4 bases sitting between them. Germline V lookup: CDR1 LGHNA, CDR2 YNFKEQ. The CDR3 loop spans 13 amino acids. The CDR3 region is CASSQERNEKLFF. For the CDR3, the DNA is TGTGCCAGCAGCCAAGAACGGAATGAAAAACTGTTTTTT.

This chain links TRBV18 with TRBJ2-3; no clear D. This CDR3 is 15 amino acids long. Germline assignment: CDR1 KGHSH and CDR2 LQKENI. V was pared by 2 bases and J by 6 bases, with 15 bases between. CDR3 protein: CASSPADFVSDTQYF. The CDR3 coding sequence is TGTGCCAGCTCACCAGCCGACTTCGTCTCGGATACGCAGTATTTT.

The genes are TRBV2 and TRBJ2-3; tentative D call: TRBD2 (5 bases). Germline V CDR1 and CDR2: SNHLY, FYNNEI. This CDR3 is built from 15 residues. Trimming left V 9 bases short and J 1 base short, with 17 bases between. CDR3 protein: CARAPGSIGTDTQYF. Written as DNA, the CDR3 is TGTGCCAGGGCTCCGGGAAGTATAGGCACAGATACGCAGTATTTT.

This chain links TRBV2 with TRBJ1-1; D unresolved. Per the germline V gene, CDR1 is SNHLY and CDR2 is FYNNEI. Trimming took off 6 bases at V and 0 bases at J, with 14 bases between the two ends. The CDR3 totals 15 residues. DNA for the CDR3: TGTGCCAGCAGCTTAGACGGGTTGATGAACACTGAAGCTTTCTTT. Translated, it gives CASSLDGLMNTEAFF.

This clone was observed a few times. The chain joins TRBV7-8 to TRBJ1-1, with a tentative D call TRBD1 (6 bases). CDR3 length: 14 residues. Looked up from germline, CDR1 is SGHVS and CDR2 is FQNEAQ. Trimming cost V 4 bases and J 4 bases, with 13 bases left between them. The CDR3 region is CASSYRVGGTEAFF. CDR3 coding DNA: TGTGCCAGCAGCTACAGGGTCGGCGGCACTGAAGCTTTCTTT.

This chain uses TRBV29-1 with TRBJ2-2; perhaps TRBD2 as D (6 bases). Germline V gene lookup returns CDR1 SQVTM and CDR2 ANQGSEA. V gave up 2 bases and J gave up 3 bases, with 10 bases separating them. The CDR3 is 14 residues long. The CDR3 sequence: CSVERLADTGELFF. The CDR3 DNA reads as TGCAGCGTTGAACGGTTAGCGGACACCGGGGAGCTGTTTTTT.

The genes are TRBV10-3 and TRBJ1-1; D unresolved. Germline values: CDR1 ENHRY, CDR2 SYGVKD. The CDR3 spans 11 residues. V gave up 5 bases and J gave up 5 bases, with 6 bases separating them. The CDR3 DNA is TGTGCCATCAGTCGGGAGACTGAAGCTTTCTTT. Translation gives CAISRETEAFF.

This CDR3 reads CASSLERGTGGTGELFF. The CDR3 nucleotides are TGTGCCAGCAGCTTAGAGAGGGGGACAGGGGGCACCGGGGAGCTGTTTTTT. The J gene is TRBJ2-2, the V gene TRBV11-3; 11 bases agree with TRBD1. The germline CDR1 and CDR2 sequences are SGHNT and YENEEA. J gave up 4 bases and V 0 bases, and 4 bases lay outside the gene matches. The CDR3 is 17 amino acids. Full variable domain (rest looked up from reference TRBV11-3 and TRBJ2-2): EAGVVQSPRYKIIEKKQPVAFWCNPISGHNTLYWYLQNLGQGPELLIRYENEEAVDDSQLPKDRFSAERLKGVDSTLKIQPAELGDSAVYLCASSLERGTGGTGELFFGEGSRLTVL.

This clone came up once. The CDR3 coding sequence is TGTGCCTGGAGACCGGGGGAGGACTATGGCTACACCTTC. Translated: CAWRPGEDYGYTF. This chain uses TRBV30 with TRBJ1-2; D might be TRBD1 (5 bases). V was cut by 3 bases and J by 3 bases, with 11 bases left in between. This CDR3 is built from 13 residues. Germline V CDR1 and CDR2: GTSNPN, SVGIG (reference sequence).

V gene TRBV4-2 combines with J gene TRBJ2-7, with TRBD1 identical over 10 bases. J lost 4 bases, V lost 3 bases, and 15 bases had no gene match. The CDR3 contains 18 residues. From germline, CDR1 is LGHNA and CDR2 YNFKEQ. The DNA of the CDR3 is TGTGCCAGCAGCCAGACCCCAACAGGGACAGGGGTTTGGTACGAGCAGTACTTC. Its translation: CASSQTPTGTGVWYEQYF.

The gene calls are TRBV6-4 and TRBJ1-2, with 9 bases fitting TRBD1. The trim removed 7 bases at V and 2 bases at J, leaving 5 bases unmatched. Germline V gives CDR1 MRHNA, CDR2 SNTAGT. The CDR3 covers 14 residues. The CDR3 is CASKPGQGNYGYTF. DNA for the CDR3: TGTGCCAGCAAACCGGGACAGGGCAACTATGGCTACACCTTC.